The 6 T cell receptor beta chains below come from one sample, sequenced in a study of human T cells and chemical hapten exposure. TCRdb recomputed calls from the RACE reads with MiXCR, one row per CDR3 protein. The data hold some 400,000 distinct CDR3 sequences, with 4.5% to 6% observed a single time. Time point: pre-sensitization, week 0. The treatment here: therapeutic diphenylcyclopropenone sensitization with weekly scalp DPC. The specimen comprised whole blood, sampled in connection with sensitization to the hapten diphenylcyclopropenone (DPC). All receptors come from a woman in her forties or fifties with alopecia areata. Some clones in this sample may be carry-over from other donors' samples.

This clonotype has only a few counts. The chain is built from TRBV3-1 and TRBJ2-3; 12 bases fit TRBD2. Losses at the gene ends were 3 bases for V and 4 bases for J; bases not matched to a gene: 11. There are 18 residues in the CDR3. The germline gives CDR1 LGHDT, CDR2 YNNKEL (reference sequence). CDR3 sequence (DNA): TGTGCCAGCAGCCAGGGGGCTAGCGGGAGGGCCGGGCCAGATACGCAGTATTTT. Translated: CASSQGASGRAGPDTQYF.

This clonotype has only a few counts. V gene TRBV20-1 combines with J gene TRBJ1-2, with D perhaps TRBD1 (6 bases). CDR3 size: 12 residues. Trimming removed 2 bases at V and 6 bases at J, with 10 bases between. In germline, CDR1 is DFQATT, CDR2 SNEGSKA (reference sequence). CDR3 nucleotides: TGCAGTGCTAGATCGGCAGGGGATGGCTACACCTTC. It is translated as CSARSAGDGYTF.

This clonotype was recorded a few times. This sequence joins TRBV12-3 or TRBV12-4 and TRBJ1-4, with D uncertain. Between the trimmed V and J ends, which lost 5 bases and 2 bases, there was a span of 9 bases. The CDR3 has 14 amino acids. CDR3: CASSPQNTNEKLFF. CDR3 bases: TGTGCCAGCAGTCCGCAGAATACTAATGAAAAACTGTTTTTT.

This clonotype turned up a few times. V gene TRBV28 combines with J gene TRBJ1-5; TRBD1 is a possible D gene (5 bases). Germline lookup yields CDR1 MDHEN and CDR2 SYDVKM. CDR3 length: 11 amino acids. V was pared by 6 bases and J by 10 bases, with 10 bases between. The DNA of the CDR3 is TGTGCCAGCAGGGGAGACAGCCCCCAGCATTTT. Translating gives CASRGDSPQHF.

In this sample, this clonotype turned up many times. The chain carries TRBV18 and TRBJ2-3; 10 bases agree with TRBD2. The CDR3 consists of 15 residues. The germline V gene has CDR1 KGHSH and CDR2 LQKENI. V lost 4 bases to trimming and J lost 1 base; unmatched junction nucleotides: 2. The chain's CDR3 is CASSHGTSGTDTQYF. CDR3 DNA: TGTGCCAGCTCACATGGGACTAGCGGCACAGATACGCAGTATTTT.

The sample holds many counts of this clonotype. This chain joins TRBV10-3 and TRBJ1-6; 8 nucleotides match TRBD1. Germline CDR1 reads ENHRY; CDR2 reads SYGVKD. V lost 9 bases and J lost 10; bases outside the gene matches: 8. There are 13 residues in the CDR3. CDR3 loop: CAMGDRLGSPLHF. The DNA of the CDR3 is TGTGCCATGGGGGACAGGCTAGGATCACCCCTCCACTTT.